This T cell receptor (beta chain) was recorded in a study of vaccination effects on CD4 cells after COVID-19. Assay: immunoSEQ multiplex PCR; the TCRdb copy retains only in-frame clones and omits some. This table holds tens of thousands of clones, around four fifths found once. Within the ViraFEST assay, antigen-specific CD4+ T cells underwent expansion with viral peptide pools prior to sequencing. Investigators separated out CD4+ T cells once around nine days of culture had passed. The cohort was immunized with two doses of either the BNT162b2 or mRNA-1273 vaccine. Every well housed approximately 2.2 million PBMC, which grew in culture alongside 10 IU/ml IL-2 and roughly 10 ug/ml peptides. Days 3 and 7 saw half the medium replaced with IL-2 medium. Study findings and constraints: Marked clonal contraction of both clone types appeared late after vaccination.

A note on this clone: The target antigen is unknown.

CDR1 is SGHTA and CDR2 is FQGNSA in the germline V gene. With V trimmed by 4 bases and J by 1 base, 4 bases remained unmatched. This CDR3 has 16 residues. The source was CD4+ T cells from PBMCs cultured with HCoV-OC43 spike peptides, collected after COVID-19 vaccination. Subset noted: HCoV-OC43 spike overlapping peptide pool stimulation. The chain has TRBV7-2 and TRBJ2-5, with TRBD2 matching 12 bases. This clonotype was sampled from a human donor who received a COVID-19 vaccine. The CDR3 coding sequence is TGTGCCAGCAGCTCGAGGACTAGCGGGGTCCAAGAGACCCAGTACTTC. It yields the protein CASSSRTSGVQETQYF.